This T cell receptor beta chain appears in the sequencing data of a study of blood T cell repertoires in COVID-19. Study-wide background: Sources were T cells, B-cell-depleted T cells, or PBMCs; the material itself was cDNA or gDNA.

The data were produced by immunoSEQ multiplex PCR, yet TCRdb's version contains in-frame clones alone and is incomplete. The table shows about 130,000 clones, with approximately 79% occurring only once. CDR3 size: 18 residues. The germline V gene encodes CDR1 LGHDT and CDR2 YNNKEL (reference sequence). V dropped 0 bases and J dropped 2; count of bases not matched to a gene: 11. The V call is TRBV3-1 (or the pseudogene TRBV3-2), the J call TRBJ2-3, with TRBD2 matching 7 bases. The clonotype comes from a middle-aged man with acute COVID-19. Sequenced sample: PBMCs or T cells enriched from blood (not recorded which). CDR3 bases: TGTGCCAGCAGCCAAGATCATATAAGCGGGGTTTTCACAGATACGCAGTATTTT. It encodes CASSQDHISGVFTDTQYF.